A selection of T cell receptor beta chains follows, all from one sample in a study of OX40 agonist ivuxolimab in advanced cancers. The table came from immunoSEQ multiplex PCR; TCRdb's copy has only in-frame clones and leaves some out. The repertoire has around 70,000 clones, about 90% of them found once; the top ten carry approximately 6%. The sequencing used CD4+ or CD8+ T cells sorted from blood, collected in a trial of the OX40 agonist ivuxolimab. The source is an adult with an advanced solid tumor such as melanoma, head and neck, liver or kidney cancer. The CDR3 runs from the conserved cysteine through the conserved F or W. Each record gives: V gene, clone size, D gene, J gene, CDR3 DNA, CDR3 protein. The D gene is left open where the match is weak. Not all rows give a size; the values are once, few, many and, for expanded clones, a class.

V gene: TRBV7-9; clone size: -; D gene: -; J gene: TRBJ2-5; CDR3 DNA: TGTGCCAGCAGCACGACTATACTCGAGACCCAGTACTTC; CDR3 protein: CASSTTILETQYF
V gene: TRBV27; clone size: -; D gene: TRBD1; J gene: TRBJ1-4; CDR3 DNA: TGTGCCAGCAGTGCGACGCCCCAGGGGGCGTACGGAGGAAAACTGTTTTTT; CDR3 protein: CASSATPQGAYGGKLFF
V gene: TRBV6-5; clone size: -; D gene: -; J gene: TRBJ2-7; CDR3 DNA: TGTGCCAGCAGCCCCGCCCAGGGTTACGAGCAGTACTTC; CDR3 protein: CASSPAQGYEQYF
V gene: TRBV27; clone size: -; D gene: -; J gene: TRBJ1-4; CDR3 DNA: TGTGCCAGCAGTTTTGGGGTTGGCGGTGAAAAACTGTTTTTT; CDR3 protein: CASSFGVGGEKLFF
V gene: TRBV2; clone size: -; D gene: TRBD2; J gene: TRBJ2-3; CDR3 DNA: TGTGCCAGCGGGTCACTAGCGGGGGGACCCACAGATACGCAGTATTTT; CDR3 protein: CASGSLAGGPTDTQYF
V gene: TRBV7-3; clone size: -; D gene: TRBD2; J gene: TRBJ2-3; CDR3 DNA: TGTGCCAGCAGCCCCTTAGCGGGGGGATCCACAGATACGCAGTATTTT; CDR3 protein: CASSPLAGGSTDTQYF
V gene: TRBV5-1; clone size: -; D gene: -; J gene: TRBJ2-2; CDR3 DNA: TGCGCCAGCAGCTCTTTAGCGGAGGGGACCGGGGAGCTGTTTTTT; CDR3 protein: CASSSLAEGTGELFF
V gene: TRBV5-1; clone size: -; D gene: -; J gene: TRBJ2-7; CDR3 DNA: TGCGCCAGCAGCTTGGGAAGGGGTTCCGAGCAGTACTTC; CDR3 protein: CASSLGRGSEQYF
V gene: TRBV29-1; clone size: -; D gene: TRBD1; J gene: TRBJ2-1; CDR3 DNA: TGCAGCGTAGGTAGGACAGGGGGCTACAATGAGCAGTTCTTC; CDR3 protein: CSVGRTGGYNEQFF
V gene: TRBV30; clone size: -; D gene: -; J gene: TRBJ2-7; CDR3 DNA: TGTGCCTGGAGTCGGGGAGAAGGGGCCTACGAGCAGTACTTC; CDR3 protein: CAWSRGEGAYEQYF
V gene: TRBV28; clone size: -; D gene: -; J gene: TRBJ1-5; CDR3 DNA: TGTGCCAGCAGTTCCCACCTGGCCAGCCCATATAGCAATCAGCCCCAGCATTTT; CDR3 protein: CASSSHLASPYSNQPQHF
V gene: TRBV19; clone size: -; D gene: TRBD1; J gene: TRBJ1-5; CDR3 DNA: TGTGCCAGTAGTATGACAGGGGGACAGCCCCAGCATTTT; CDR3 protein: CASSMTGGQPQHF
V gene: TRBV4-1; clone size: -; D gene: TRBD1; J gene: TRBJ1-1; CDR3 DNA: TGCGCCAGCAGCCGTATTAGAATAAAGGGACAGGAGCCTCCCGGTCCGACTGAAGCTTTCTTT; CDR3 protein: CASSRIRIKGQEPPGPTEAFF
V gene: TRBV7-6; clone size: -; D gene: -; J gene: TRBJ1-1; CDR3 DNA: TGTGCCACGGGACAAATGAACACTGAAGCTTTCTTT; CDR3 protein: CATGQMNTEAFF
V gene: TRBV14; clone size: -; D gene: TRBD1; J gene: TRBJ1-1; CDR3 DNA: TGTGCCAGCAGCCCGACAGGGGAGGTGGTGACTGAAGCTTTCTTT; CDR3 protein: CASSPTGEVVTEAFF
V gene: TRBV28; clone size: -; D gene: TRBD2; J gene: TRBJ2-7; CDR3 DNA: TGTGCCAGCAGGGTGGGAGGGATCGTCGAGCAGTACTTC; CDR3 protein: CASRVGGIVEQYF
V gene: TRBV5-6; clone size: -; D gene: -; J gene: TRBJ1-2; CDR3 DNA: TGTGCCAGCAGCCGCCCTACTCTAGACCCGATGGGCGTCTATGGCTACACCTTC; CDR3 protein: CASSRPTLDPMGVYGYTF
V gene: TRBV7-8; clone size: once; D gene: -; J gene: TRBJ2-2; CDR3 DNA: TGTGCCAGCAGCTATTCCGGGACATCCGGGGGTGGGGAGCTGTTTTTT; CDR3 protein: CASSYSGTSGGGELFF
V gene: TRBV29-1; clone size: -; D gene: TRBD2; J gene: TRBJ2-7; CDR3 DNA: TGCAGCGTTTCCTTTAGCGGGAGGGCCTCCTACGAGCAGTACTTC; CDR3 protein: CSVSFSGRASYEQYF
V gene: TRBV10-2; clone size: -; D gene: -; J gene: TRBJ2-2; CDR3 DNA: TGCGCCAGCACCGGGGGCCGGAACACCGGGGAGCTGTTTTTT; CDR3 protein: CASTGGRNTGELFF
V gene: TRBV7-2; clone size: -; D gene: -; J gene: TRBJ2-3; CDR3 DNA: TGTGCCAGCAGCCCCTTTGCTGGCACAGATACGCAGTATTTT; CDR3 protein: CASSPFAGTDTQYF
V gene: TRBV5-6; clone size: -; D gene: -; J gene: TRBJ2-7; CDR3 DNA: TGTGCCAGCAGCCCACCGAGCGGCAACTCCTACGAGCAGTACTTC; CDR3 protein: CASSPPSGNSYEQYF
V gene: TRBV19; clone size: -; D gene: TRBD1; J gene: TRBJ2-6; CDR3 DNA: TGTGCCAGTGGAACAGGGGGTCGCTCTGGGGCCAACGTCCTGACTTTC; CDR3 protein: CASGTGGRSGANVLTF
V gene: TRBV5-1; clone size: -; D gene: TRBD1; J gene: TRBJ1-1; CDR3 DNA: TGCGCCAGCAGTCTCTCCGGGACAGGGGGGACTGAAGCTTTCTTT; CDR3 protein: CASSLSGTGGTEAFF
V gene: TRBV6-1; clone size: -; D gene: -; J gene: TRBJ1-6; CDR3 DNA: TGTGCCAGCAGTGAAGGGACATATAGTTCACCCCTCCACTTT; CDR3 protein: CASSEGTYSSPLHF
V gene: TRBV7-6; clone size: once; D gene: -; J gene: TRBJ2-7; CDR3 DNA: TGTGCCAGCAGCTTAGAAGACAGCCGATGGTACGAGCAGTACTTC; CDR3 protein: CASSLEDSRWYEQYF
V gene: TRBV5-6; clone size: -; D gene: -; J gene: TRBJ2-2; CDR3 DNA: TGTGCCAGCAGCCCCGAGCTCCAACCAAGGGAGCTGTTTTTT; CDR3 protein: CASSPELQPRELFF
V gene: TRBV7-6; clone size: -; D gene: TRBD2; J gene: TRBJ2-1; CDR3 DNA: TGTGCCAGCAGCTTACCCCAGGGACTAGCGGGAGGGATCGGATACAATGAGCAGTTCTTC; CDR3 protein: CASSLPQGLAGGIGYNEQFF
V gene: TRBV6-5; clone size: -; D gene: -; J gene: TRBJ2-1; CDR3 DNA: TGTGCCAGCAGTTACGGGGGGTATGGTTTCGGCAATGAGCAGTTCTTC; CDR3 protein: CASSYGGYGFGNEQFF
V gene: TRBV6-5; clone size: -; D gene: TRBD1; J gene: TRBJ1-1; CDR3 DNA: TGTGCCAGCAGTCCAGACAGGGGGCCTGAAGCTTTCTTT; CDR3 protein: CASSPDRGPEAFF
V gene: TRBV6-5; clone size: -; D gene: -; J gene: TRBJ1-2; CDR3 DNA: TGTGCCAGCAGTTACTCGATGGGTACGGACTCCTATGGCTACACCTTC; CDR3 protein: CASSYSMGTDSYGYTF
V gene: TRBV28; clone size: -; D gene: -; J gene: TRBJ1-3; CDR3 DNA: TGTGCCAGCACTACCCTACTTGGGTCCGGACTTTACTCTGGAAACACCATATATTTT; CDR3 protein: CASTTLLGSGLYSGNTIYF
V gene: TRBV28; clone size: once; D gene: -; J gene: TRBJ1-1; CDR3 DNA: TGTGCCAGCAGCTGGGGGGCTGACACTGAAGCTTTCTTT; CDR3 protein: CASSWGADTEAFF
V gene: TRBV7-9; clone size: -; D gene: TRBD1; J gene: TRBJ1-4; CDR3 DNA: TGTGCCAGCAGTCTTGGACAGGCCGCAACTAATGAAAAACTGTTTTTT; CDR3 protein: CASSLGQAATNEKLFF
V gene: TRBV9; clone size: -; D gene: -; J gene: TRBJ1-2; CDR3 DNA: TGTGCCAGCAGCGTCCGTCAGGACCCTCAGATAGATGGCTACACCTTC; CDR3 protein: CASSVRQDPQIDGYTF
V gene: TRBV27; clone size: -; D gene: TRBD2; J gene: TRBJ2-7; CDR3 DNA: TGTGCCAGCAGTTCCGGACTAGCGGCCTACGAGCAGTACTTC; CDR3 protein: CASSSGLAAYEQYF
V gene: TRBV13; clone size: -; D gene: -; J gene: TRBJ2-7; CDR3 DNA: TGTGCCAGCAGCTTGGGGGCGAGCCTTTGGGAGCAGTACTTC; CDR3 protein: CASSLGASLWEQYF
V gene: TRBV4-3; clone size: -; D gene: -; J gene: TRBJ2-5; CDR3 DNA: TGCGCCAGCAGCCAAGATACCGCGCGGGGCCACGAAGAGACCCAGTACTTC; CDR3 protein: CASSQDTARGHEETQYF
V gene: TRBV6-5; clone size: -; D gene: -; J gene: TRBJ1-6; CDR3 DNA: TGTGCCAGCAGTACTTATAATTCACCCCTCCACTTT; CDR3 protein: CASSTYNSPLHF
V gene: TRBV9; clone size: -; D gene: TRBD1; J gene: TRBJ2-5; CDR3 DNA: TGTGCCAGCAGCGTACCCGAGGCAGGGGGCGCGAGGGAGACCCAGTACTTC; CDR3 protein: CASSVPEAGGARETQYF
V gene: TRBV9; clone size: once; D gene: -; J gene: TRBJ2-1; CDR3 DNA: TGTGCCAGCAGCGAGGACAGCTACAATGAGCAGTTCTTC; CDR3 protein: CASSEDSYNEQFF
V gene: TRBV6-6; clone size: -; D gene: TRBD1; J gene: TRBJ1-2; CDR3 DNA: TGTGCCAGCAGTTCCGACCGGGACAGCACCTATGGCTACACCTTC; CDR3 protein: CASSSDRDSTYGYTF
V gene: TRBV29-1; clone size: once; D gene: TRBD2; J gene: TRBJ2-7; CDR3 DNA: TGCAGCGTTGTGTCAGGGACGGGAGCGGGGTACGAGCAGTACTTC; CDR3 protein: CSVVSGTGAGYEQYF
V gene: TRBV27; clone size: -; D gene: -; J gene: TRBJ2-7; CDR3 DNA: TGTGCCAGCGGCGCCGGGAGCTCCTACGAGCAGTACTTC; CDR3 protein: CASGAGSSYEQYF
V gene: TRBV7-9; clone size: -; D gene: -; J gene: TRBJ1-4; CDR3 DNA: TGTGCCAGCAGCTTAGCGATAACTTTCGCAACTAATGAAAAACTGTTTTTT; CDR3 protein: CASSLAITFATNEKLFF
V gene: TRBV28; clone size: once; D gene: -; J gene: TRBJ1-2; CDR3 DNA: TGTGCCAGCAGTTTAATCGGCAGGGGCGTAGGCTACACCTTC; CDR3 protein: CASSLIGRGVGYTF
V gene: TRBV11-3; clone size: -; D gene: -; J gene: TRBJ2-1; CDR3 DNA: TGTGCCAGCAGTGAAGCGGACTCCTACAATGAGCAGTTCTTC; CDR3 protein: CASSEADSYNEQFF
V gene: TRBV4-1; clone size: -; D gene: -; J gene: TRBJ1-5; CDR3 DNA: TGCGCCAGCAGCCACGACAGTTATCAGCCCCAGCATTTT; CDR3 protein: CASSHDSYQPQHF
V gene: TRBV29-1; clone size: once; D gene: TRBD1; J gene: TRBJ2-1; CDR3 DNA: TGCAGCGTTGTGTCAGGGGGCGGGTACAATGAGCAGTTCTTC; CDR3 protein: CSVVSGGGYNEQFF
V gene: TRBV20-1; clone size: -; D gene: -; J gene: TRBJ1-1; CDR3 DNA: TGCAGTGCTAGGGCCGGGATTGAAGCTTTCTTT; CDR3 protein: CSARAGIEAFF
V gene: TRBV27; clone size: -; D gene: -; J gene: TRBJ2-1; CDR3 DNA: TGTGCCAGCAGTCTGCGCGGACCACACAATGAGCAGTTCTTC; CDR3 protein: CASSLRGPHNEQFF
V gene: TRBV7-9; clone size: -; D gene: -; J gene: TRBJ1-2; CDR3 DNA: TGTGCCAGCAGCTATCACTCGGGTAATGGCTACACCTTC; CDR3 protein: CASSYHSGNGYTF
V gene: TRBV7-2; clone size: -; D gene: -; J gene: TRBJ2-4; CDR3 DNA: TGTGCCAGTGGGATGGGCCACTTAAGAATTCAGTACTTC; CDR3 protein: CASGMGHLRIQYF
V gene: TRBV5-4; clone size: once; D gene: -; J gene: TRBJ2-2; CDR3 DNA: TGTGCCAGCAGCTTGGAGGTTGCGGAGGCGAACACCGGGGAGCTGTTTTTT; CDR3 protein: CASSLEVAEANTGELFF